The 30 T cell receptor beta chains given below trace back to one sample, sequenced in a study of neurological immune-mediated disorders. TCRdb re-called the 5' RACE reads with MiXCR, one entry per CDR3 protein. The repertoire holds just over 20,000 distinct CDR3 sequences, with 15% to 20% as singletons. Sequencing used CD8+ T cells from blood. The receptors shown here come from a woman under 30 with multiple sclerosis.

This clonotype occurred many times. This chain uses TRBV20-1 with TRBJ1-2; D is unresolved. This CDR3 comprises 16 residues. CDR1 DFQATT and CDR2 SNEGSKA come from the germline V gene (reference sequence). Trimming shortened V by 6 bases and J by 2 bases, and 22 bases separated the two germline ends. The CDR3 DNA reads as TGCAGTGCGGACCTAGATTACCGTGGACCCAACTATGGCTACACCTTC. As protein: CSADLDYRGPNYGYTF.

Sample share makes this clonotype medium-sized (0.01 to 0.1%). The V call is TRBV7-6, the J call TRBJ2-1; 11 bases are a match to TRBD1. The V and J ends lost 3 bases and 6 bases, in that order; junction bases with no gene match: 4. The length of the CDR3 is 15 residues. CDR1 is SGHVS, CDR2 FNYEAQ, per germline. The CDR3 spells CASSFPGQGVNEQFF. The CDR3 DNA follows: TGTGCCAGCAGCTTTCCGGGACAGGGGGTCAATGAGCAGTTCTTC.

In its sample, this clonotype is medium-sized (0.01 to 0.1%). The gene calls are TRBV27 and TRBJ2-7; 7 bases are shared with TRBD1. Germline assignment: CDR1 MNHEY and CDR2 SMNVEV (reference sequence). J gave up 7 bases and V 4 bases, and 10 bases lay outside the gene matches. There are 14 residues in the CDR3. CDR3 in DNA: TGTGCCAGCAGTTCCTACAGGGGATTAGGAGAGCAGTACGTC. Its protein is CASSSYRGLGEQYV.

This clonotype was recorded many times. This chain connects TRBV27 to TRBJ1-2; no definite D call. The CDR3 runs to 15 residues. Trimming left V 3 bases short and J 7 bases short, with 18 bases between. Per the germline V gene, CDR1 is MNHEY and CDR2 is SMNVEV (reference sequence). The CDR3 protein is CASSFLRGGISGYTF. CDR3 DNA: TGTGCCAGCAGTTTCTTGCGGGGAGGTATTTCTGGCTACACCTTC.

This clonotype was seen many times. The CDR3 reads CASTKGALQIATDTQYF. The CDR3 DNA reads TGCGCCAGCACCAAGGGGGCTTTGCAGATAGCTACAGATACGCAGTATTTT. The rearrangement links TRBV5-1 to TRBJ2-3; TRBD1 agrees at 7 bases. The V gene's germline CDR1 is SGHRS and CDR2 YFSETQ. CDR3 length: 17 amino acids. With V trimmed by 6 bases and J by 3 bases, 16 bases remained unmatched.

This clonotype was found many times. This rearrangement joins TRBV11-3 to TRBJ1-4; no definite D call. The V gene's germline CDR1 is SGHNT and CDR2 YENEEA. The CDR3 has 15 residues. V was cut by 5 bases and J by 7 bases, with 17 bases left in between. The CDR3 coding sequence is TGTGCCAGCAGCCCCCCGGAGGGCGGAGGTGAAAAACTGTTTTTT. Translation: CASSPPEGGGEKLFF.

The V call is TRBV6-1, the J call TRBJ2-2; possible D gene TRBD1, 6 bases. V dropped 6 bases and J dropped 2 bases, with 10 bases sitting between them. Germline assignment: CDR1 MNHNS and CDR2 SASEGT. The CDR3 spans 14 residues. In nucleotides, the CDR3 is TGTGCCAGCAGCGGGACATTCAACACCGGGGAGCTGTTTTTT. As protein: CASSGTFNTGELFF.

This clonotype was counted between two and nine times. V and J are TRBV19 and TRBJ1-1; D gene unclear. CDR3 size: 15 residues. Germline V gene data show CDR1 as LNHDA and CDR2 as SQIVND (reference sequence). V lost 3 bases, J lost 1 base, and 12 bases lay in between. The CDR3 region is CASSMEGAGNTEAFF. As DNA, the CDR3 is TGTGCCAGTAGTATGGAGGGCGCGGGGAACACTGAAGCTTTCTTT.

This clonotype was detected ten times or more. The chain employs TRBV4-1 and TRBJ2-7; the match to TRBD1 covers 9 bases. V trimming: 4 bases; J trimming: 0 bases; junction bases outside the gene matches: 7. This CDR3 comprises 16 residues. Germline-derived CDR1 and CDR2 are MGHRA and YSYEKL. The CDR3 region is CASSLRTGANSYEQYF. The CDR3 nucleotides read TGCGCCAGCAGCCTTCGGACAGGGGCTAACTCCTACGAGCAGTACTTC.

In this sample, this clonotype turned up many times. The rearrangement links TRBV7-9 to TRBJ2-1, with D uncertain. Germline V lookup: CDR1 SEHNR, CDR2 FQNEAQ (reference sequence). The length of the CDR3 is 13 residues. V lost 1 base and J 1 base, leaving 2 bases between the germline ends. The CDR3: CASSLGSYNEQFF. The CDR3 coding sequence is TGTGCCAGCAGCTTAGGGTCCTACAATGAGCAGTTCTTC.

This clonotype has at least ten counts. This CDR3 is CASSYRENYEQYF. As DNA, the CDR3 is TGTGCCAGCAGTTACAGGGAAAACTACGAGCAGTACTTC. This chain connects TRBV6-5 to TRBJ2-7; no firm D call. The germline gives CDR1 MNHEY, CDR2 SVGAGI. The germline V and J ends were trimmed by 2 bases and 3 bases, with 8 bases remaining between them. This CDR3 comprises 13 residues.

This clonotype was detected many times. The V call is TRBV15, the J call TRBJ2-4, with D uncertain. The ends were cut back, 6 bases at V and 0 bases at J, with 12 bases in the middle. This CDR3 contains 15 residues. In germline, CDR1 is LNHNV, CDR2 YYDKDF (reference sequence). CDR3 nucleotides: TGTGCCACCAGAATGAATACGGGAGCCAAAAACATTCAGTACTTC. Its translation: CATRMNTGAKNIQYF.

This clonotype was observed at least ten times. CDR3 coding DNA: TGCAGCGTTGTAGGGGCGGCTAGCGGGACTCAAGAGACCCAGTACTTC. It translates to CSVVGAASGTQETQYF. The rearrangement links TRBV29-1 to TRBJ2-5; 9 positions agree with TRBD2. Looked up from germline, CDR1 is SQVTM and CDR2 is ANQGSEA. The CDR3 covers 16 residues. V shed 4 bases and J 2 bases; nucleotides not matched to a gene: 11.

The CDR3 nucleotides are TGTGCCAGCAGTCGTTCTTGGAGCCCCAGCAATGAGCAGTTCTTC. The encoded protein is CASSRSWSPSNEQFF. The rearrangement uses TRBV6-5 and TRBJ2-1; D is unresolved. Germline V gives CDR1 MNHEY, CDR2 SVGAGI. V was shortened by 5 bases and J by 6 bases, with 17 bases between the two germline ends. The CDR3 totals 15 residues.

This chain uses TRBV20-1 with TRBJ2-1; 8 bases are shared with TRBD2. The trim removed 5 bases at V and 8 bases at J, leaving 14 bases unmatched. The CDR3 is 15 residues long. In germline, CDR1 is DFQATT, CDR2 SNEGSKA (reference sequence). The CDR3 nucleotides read TGCAGTGCTGCCCGAAGCGGGAGCTCTCTGTATGAGCAGTTCTTC. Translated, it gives CSAARSGSSLYEQFF.

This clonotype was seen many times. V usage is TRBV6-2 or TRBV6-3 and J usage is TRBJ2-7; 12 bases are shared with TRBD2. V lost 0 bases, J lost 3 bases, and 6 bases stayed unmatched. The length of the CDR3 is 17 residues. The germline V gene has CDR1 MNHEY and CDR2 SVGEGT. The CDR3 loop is CASSYSGLAGTYYEQYV. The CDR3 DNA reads TGTGCCAGCAGTTACTCCGGACTAGCGGGAACCTACTACGAGCAGTACGTC.

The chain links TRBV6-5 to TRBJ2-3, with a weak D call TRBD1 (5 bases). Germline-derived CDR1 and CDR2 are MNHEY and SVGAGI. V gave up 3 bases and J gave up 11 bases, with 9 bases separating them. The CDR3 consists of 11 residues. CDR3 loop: CASSYQGGQYF. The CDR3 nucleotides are TGTGCCAGCAGTTATCAGGGTGGGCAGTATTTT.

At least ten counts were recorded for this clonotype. The CDR3 DNA is TGTGCCAGCAGCCAAGATCGGCTGGGAAAGGTTCCAGATACGCAGTATTTT. The encoded protein is CASSQDRLGKVPDTQYF. The chain carries TRBV14 and TRBJ2-3; D ambiguous. CDR3 length: 17 residues. Between the trimmed V and J ends, which lost 0 bases and 4 bases, there was a span of 17 bases. The germline CDR1 and CDR2 sequences are SGHDN and FVKESK.

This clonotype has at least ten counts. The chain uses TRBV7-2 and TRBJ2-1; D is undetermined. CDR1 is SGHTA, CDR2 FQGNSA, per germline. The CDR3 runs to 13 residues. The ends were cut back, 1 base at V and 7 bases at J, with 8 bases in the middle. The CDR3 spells CASSLDLGNEQFF. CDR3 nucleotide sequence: TGTGCCAGCAGCTTAGATCTCGGTAATGAGCAGTTCTTC.

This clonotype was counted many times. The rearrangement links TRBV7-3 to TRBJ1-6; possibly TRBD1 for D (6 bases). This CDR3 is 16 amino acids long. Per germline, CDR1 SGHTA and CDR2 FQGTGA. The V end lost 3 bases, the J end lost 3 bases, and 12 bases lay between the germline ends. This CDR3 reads CASSLWGQRYNSPLHF. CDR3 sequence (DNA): TGTGCCAGCAGCTTGTGGGGGCAGCGCTATAATTCACCCCTCCACTTT. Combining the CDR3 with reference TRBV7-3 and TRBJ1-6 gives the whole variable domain GAGVSQTPSNKVTEKGKYVELRCDPISGHTALYWYRQSLGQGPEFLIYFQGTGAADDSGLPNDRFFAVRPEGSVSTLKIQRTERGDSAVYLCASSLWGQRYNSPLHFGNGTRLTVT.

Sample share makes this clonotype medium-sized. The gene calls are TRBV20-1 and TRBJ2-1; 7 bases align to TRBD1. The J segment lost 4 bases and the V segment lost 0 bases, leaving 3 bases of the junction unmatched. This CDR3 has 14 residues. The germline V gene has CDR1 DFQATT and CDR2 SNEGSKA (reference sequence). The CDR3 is CSAREDRAYNEQFF. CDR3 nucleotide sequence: TGCAGTGCTAGAGAAGACAGGGCATACAATGAGCAGTTCTTC.

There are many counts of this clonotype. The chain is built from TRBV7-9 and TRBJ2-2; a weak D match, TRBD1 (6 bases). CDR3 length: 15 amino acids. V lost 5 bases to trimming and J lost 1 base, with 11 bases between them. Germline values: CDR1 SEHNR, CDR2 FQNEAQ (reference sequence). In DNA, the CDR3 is TGTGCCAGCAGCCTAGGACAGATGAACACCGGGGAGCTGTTTTTT. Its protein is CASSLGQMNTGELFF.

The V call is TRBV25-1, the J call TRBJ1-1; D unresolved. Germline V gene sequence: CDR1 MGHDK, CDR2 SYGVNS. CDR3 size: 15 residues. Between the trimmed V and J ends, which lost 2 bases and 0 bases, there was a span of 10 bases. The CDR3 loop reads CASSEKSVMNTEAFF. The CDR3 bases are TGTGCCAGCAGTGAAAAGTCGGTGATGAACACTGAAGCTTTCTTT.

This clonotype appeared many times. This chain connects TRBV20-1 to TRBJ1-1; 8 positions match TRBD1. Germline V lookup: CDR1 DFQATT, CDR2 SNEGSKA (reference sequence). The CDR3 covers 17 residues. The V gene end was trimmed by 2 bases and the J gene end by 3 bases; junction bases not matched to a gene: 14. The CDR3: CSARNSGTGSIYTEAFF. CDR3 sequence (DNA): TGCAGTGCTAGAAATTCCGGGACAGGCTCTATTTACACTGAAGCTTTCTTT.

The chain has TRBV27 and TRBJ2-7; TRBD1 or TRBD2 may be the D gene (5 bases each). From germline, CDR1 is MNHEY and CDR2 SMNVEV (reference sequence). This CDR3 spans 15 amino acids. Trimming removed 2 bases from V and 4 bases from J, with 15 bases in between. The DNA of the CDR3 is TGTGCCAGCAGTTTAGGACCCGGGACCCCATACGAGCAGTACGTC. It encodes CASSLGPGTPYEQYV.

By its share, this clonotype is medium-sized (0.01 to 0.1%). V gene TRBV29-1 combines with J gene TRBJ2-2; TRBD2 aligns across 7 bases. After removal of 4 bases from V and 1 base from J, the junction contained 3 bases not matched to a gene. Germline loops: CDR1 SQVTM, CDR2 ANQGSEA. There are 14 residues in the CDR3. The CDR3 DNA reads TGCAGCGTTGTGGCTAGCGGGAACACCGGGGAGCTGTTTTTT. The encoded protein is CSVVASGNTGELFF.

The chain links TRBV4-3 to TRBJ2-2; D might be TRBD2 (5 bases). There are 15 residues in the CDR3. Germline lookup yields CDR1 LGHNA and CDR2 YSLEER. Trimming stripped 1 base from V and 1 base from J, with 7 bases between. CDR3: CASSQGGGNTGELFF. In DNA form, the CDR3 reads TGCGCCAGCAGCCAAGGTGGAGGGAACACCGGGGAGCTGTTTTTT.

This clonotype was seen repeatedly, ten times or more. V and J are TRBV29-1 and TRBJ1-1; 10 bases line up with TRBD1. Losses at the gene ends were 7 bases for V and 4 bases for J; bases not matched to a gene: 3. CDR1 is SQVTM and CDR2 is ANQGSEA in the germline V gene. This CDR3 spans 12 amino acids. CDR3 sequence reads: CSGGDRGTEAFF. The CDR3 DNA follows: TGCAGCGGGGGGGACAGGGGCACTGAAGCTTTCTTT.

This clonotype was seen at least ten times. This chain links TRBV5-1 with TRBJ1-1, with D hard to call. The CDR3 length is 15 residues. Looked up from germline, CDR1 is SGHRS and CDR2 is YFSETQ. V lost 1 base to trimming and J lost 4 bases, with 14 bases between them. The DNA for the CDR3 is TGCGCCAGCAGCTTGCGGGGTGGGGAGCGCACTGAAGCTTTCTTT. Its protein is CASSLRGGERTEAFF.

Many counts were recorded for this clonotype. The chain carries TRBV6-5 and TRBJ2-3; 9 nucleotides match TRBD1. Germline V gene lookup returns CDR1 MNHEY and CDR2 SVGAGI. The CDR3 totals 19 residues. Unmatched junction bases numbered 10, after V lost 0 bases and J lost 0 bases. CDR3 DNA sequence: TGTGCCAGCAGTTACTCCCACAGGGGGCTCCCTACTAGCACAGATACGCAGTATTTT. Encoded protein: CASSYSHRGLPTSTDTQYF.